A single sample gave rise to the 24 T cell receptor beta chains below, sequenced in a study of cytomegalovirus exposure and HLA in healthy donors. Measured with immunoSEQ multiplex PCR; TCRdb has only the in-frame clones, and not every one. In the table there are under 200,000 clones, roughly 95% of which are singletons. The sample was PBMCs. The receptors come from a woman aged 18-35 years in good health and CMV-seronegative.

The V gene is TRBV27, the J gene TRBJ2-1; 13 bases align to TRBD2. Germline V gives CDR1 MNHEY, CDR2 SMNVEV (reference sequence). J gave up 6 bases and V 3 bases, and 2 bases lay outside the gene matches. The CDR3 extends over 15 amino acids. The CDR3 spells CASSFGLAGVNEQFF. DNA for the CDR3: TGTGCCAGCAGTTTCGGACTAGCGGGGGTCAATGAGCAGTTCTTC.

The V gene is TRBV7-2, the J gene TRBJ2-7; 8 bases match TRBD2. The ends lost 6 bases at V and 3 bases at J; junction bases unmatched: 4. This CDR3 region has 13 residues. Germline V gene data show CDR1 as SGHTA and CDR2 as FQGNSA. The CDR3 loop is CASRQSGGYEQYF. CDR3 DNA sequence: TGTGCCAGCAGACAAAGCGGGGGCTACGAGCAGTACTTC.

V usage is TRBV5-6 and J usage is TRBJ2-7, with 8 bases aligning to TRBD1. The V gene end was trimmed by 3 bases and the J gene end by 4 bases; junction bases not matched to a gene: 9. The CDR3 totals 15 residues. Per germline, CDR1 SGHDT and CDR2 YYEEEE. The CDR3 loop is CASSSPGQGTYEQYF. Written as DNA, the CDR3 is TGTGCCAGCAGCTCCCCCGGACAGGGTACGTACGAGCAGTACTTC.

This clone was counted a single time. The V and J genes are TRBV6-5 and TRBJ1-2, with D uncertain. V was pared by 3 bases and J by 1 base, with 6 bases between. There are 13 residues in the CDR3. The germline gives CDR1 MNHEY, CDR2 SVGAGI. CDR3 loop: CASSYQNNYGYTF. The CDR3 DNA follows: TGTGCCAGCAGTTATCAAAATAACTATGGCTACACCTTC.

This rearrangement joins TRBV19 to TRBJ1-5; D not resolved. Germline V gives CDR1 LNHDA, CDR2 SQIVND (reference sequence). This CDR3 spans 15 amino acids. Trimming left V 1 base short and J 0 bases short, with 7 bases between. CDR3 DNA: TGTGCCAGTAGTATAGGGCGGATTAGCAATCAGCCCCAGCATTTT. Translating gives CASSIGRISNQPQHF.

The V and J genes are TRBV6-5 and TRBJ1-4, with 9 bases fitting TRBD1. Germline loops: CDR1 MNHEY, CDR2 SVGAGI. After removal of 5 bases from V and 11 bases from J, the junction contained 9 bases not matched to a gene. This CDR3 is 14 amino acids long. Here the CDR3 DNA reads TGTGCCAGCAGTGATTCCGGGACAGGGAATAAACTGTTTTTT. It is translated as CASSDSGTGNKLFF.

The V call is TRBV7-9, the J call TRBJ2-3, with D perhaps TRBD1 (6 bases). This CDR3 is 16 amino acids long. CDR1 and CDR2 (germline): SEHNR, FQNEAQ (reference sequence). V lost 4 bases and J lost 1, with 15 bases in between. For the CDR3, the DNA is TGTGCCAGCAGCTCGACCGCTGCAGGGGGCACAGATACGCAGTATTTT. Translated, it gives CASSSTAAGGTDTQYF.

The chain uses TRBV4-1 and TRBJ1-1; D unresolved. Germline V gene sequence: CDR1 MGHRA, CDR2 YSYEKL. The ends were cut back, 0 bases at V and 8 bases at J, with 4 bases in the middle. The CDR3 loop spans 11 amino acids. CDR3 in DNA: TGCGCCAGCAGCCAAGAACAGGAAGCTTTCTTT. This translates into CASSQEQEAFF.

The chain carries TRBV6-1 and TRBJ1-4, with D possibly TRBD1 on 5 matching bases. CDR3 length: 15 residues. Germline loops: CDR1 MNHNS, CDR2 SASEGT. V was clipped by 4 bases and J by 3 bases, with 12 bases between them. As DNA, the CDR3 is TGTGCCAGCAGTGCACCAGGGTATTCTAATGAAAAACTGTTTTTT. Amino acid sequence: CASSAPGYSNEKLFF.

CDR3 loop: CASSEWGAYEQFF. DNA for the CDR3: TGTGCCAGCAGTGAATGGGGCGCCTATGAGCAGTTCTTC. The gene calls are TRBV6-1 and TRBJ2-1; TRBD1 might be the D (5 bases). This CDR3 region has 13 residues. Germline CDR1 and CDR2: MNHNS and SASEGT. V shed 2 bases and J shed 8 bases, with 10 bases lying between them.

The rearrangement links TRBV7-8 to TRBJ2-7; 7 nucleotides agree with TRBD1. The V segment lost 5 bases and the J segment 2 bases; nucleotides outside the gene matches: 6. Germline V gene data show CDR1 as SGHVS and CDR2 as FQNEAQ. The CDR3 loop spans 14 amino acids. As DNA, the CDR3 is TGTGCCAGCAGCACGCGAGGACAGGCCTACGAGCAGTACTTC. This gives the protein CASSTRGQAYEQYF.

The V gene is TRBV18, the J gene TRBJ2-7, with TRBD1 matching 8 bases. Germline V gives CDR1 KGHSH, CDR2 LQKENI. This CDR3 comprises 16 residues. V was clipped by 6 bases and J by 2 bases; unmatched bases: 12. CDR3 bases: TGTGCCAGCTCTCCAGGAGGACAGGGTTTAACCTACGAGCAGTACTTC. Protein: CASSPGGQGLTYEQYF.

This sequence joins TRBV7-3 and TRBJ2-3, with unresolved D. V was shortened by 6 bases and J by 6 bases, with 13 bases between the two germline ends. The germline V gene encodes CDR1 SGHTA and CDR2 FQGTGA. CDR3 length: 13 amino acids. The DNA for the CDR3 is TGTGCCAGCAGTCCCCTCGCGGCGGATACGCAGTATTTT. Translated: CASSPLAADTQYF.

The chain joins TRBV19 to TRBJ2-5, with D tentatively TRBD2 (5 bases). Germline V gene sequence: CDR1 LNHDA, CDR2 SQIVND (reference sequence). V lost 5 bases and J lost 5, with 21 bases in between. The CDR3 is 16 residues long. The CDR3 bases are TGTGCCAGTAGTGAATTGCGAGGGAGCTACCGGGAGACCCAGTACTTC. Protein: CASSELRGSYRETQYF.

This sequence joins TRBV29-1 and TRBJ2-3; 10 bases line up with TRBD2. The germline V gene has CDR1 SQVTM and CDR2 ANQGSEA. The CDR3 is made up of 14 amino acids. The junction had 4 bases not matched to a gene; V was cut back by 4 bases and J by 3 bases. In DNA, the CDR3 is TGCAGCGTTGGGGCTAGCGGGGGTACAGATACGCAGTATTTT. It is translated as CSVGASGGTDTQYF.

V and J are TRBV5-1 and TRBJ1-1; D gene uncertain. V was shortened by 0 bases and J by 3 bases, with 6 bases between the two germline ends. CDR1 and CDR2 (germline): SGHRS, YFSETQ. There are 13 residues in the CDR3. The DNA for the CDR3 is TGCGCCAGCAGCTTGGGGCATTACACTGAAGCTTTCTTT. It is translated as CASSLGHYTEAFF.

The chain has TRBV6-5 and TRBJ1-1; D unresolved. The CDR3 length is 13 residues. V lost 0 bases, J lost 0 bases, and 2 bases lay in between. CDR1 MNHEY and CDR2 SVGAGI come from the germline V gene. The CDR3 bases are TGTGCCAGCAGTTACTCCTTGAACACTGAAGCTTTCTTT. It codes for CASSYSLNTEAFF.

The V gene is TRBV7-2, the J gene TRBJ1-4; D is possibly TRBD1 (6 bases). Germline CDR1 reads SGHTA; CDR2 reads FQGNSA. The V and J ends lost 5 bases and 11 bases respectively, with 21 bases between them. This CDR3 contains 15 residues. CDR3 sequence: CASSSGSGVEFKLFF. The CDR3 DNA sequence: TGTGCCAGCAGCAGTGGGTCAGGGGTTGAGTTTAAACTGTTTTTT.

The chain joins TRBV5-4 to TRBJ2-7, with 8 bases identical to TRBD1. CDR1 and CDR2 from the germline V gene are SGHNT and YYREEE (reference sequence). CDR3 length: 13 amino acids. With V trimmed by 2 bases and J by 6 bases, 4 bases remained unmatched. In DNA form, the CDR3 reads TGTGCCAGCAGCTTCCAGGGGGCCGGCGAGCAGTACTTC. It is translated as CASSFQGAGEQYF.

The chain recombines TRBV5-4 with TRBJ2-7; 10 nucleotides agree with TRBD1. Per the germline V gene, CDR1 is SGHNT and CDR2 is YYREEE (reference sequence). The CDR3 runs to 15 residues. Unmatched junction bases numbered 3, after V lost 0 bases and J lost 3 bases. CDR3 DNA: TGTGCCAGCAGCTTGGGACAGGGGGCTGGCTACGAGCAGTACTTC. It encodes CASSLGQGAGYEQYF.

The rearrangement uses TRBV29-1 and TRBJ2-1; D is perhaps TRBD1 (5 bases). Germline V gene data show CDR1 as SQVTM and CDR2 as ANQGSEA. The CDR3 contains 12 residues. Trimming left V 6 bases short and J 8 bases short, with 14 bases between. The CDR3 here is CSVNAWGDEQFF. As DNA, the CDR3 is TGCAGCGTAAACGCATGGGGCGATGAGCAGTTCTTC.

This chain uses TRBV30 with TRBJ1-1; D is ambiguous. Trimming cost V 3 bases and J 1 base, with 18 bases left between them. Germline values: CDR1 GTSNPN, CDR2 SVGIG (reference sequence). The CDR3 length is 16 residues. This CDR3 reads CAWREYSLLGNTEAFF. In nucleotides, the CDR3 is TGTGCCTGGAGAGAATACAGCCTACTGGGGAACACTGAAGCTTTCTTT.

This chain uses TRBV19 with TRBJ1-2; 8 bases map to TRBD1. The CDR3 loop spans 16 amino acids. V was pared by 6 bases and J by 8 bases, with 17 bases of the junction left unmatched. The germline V gene encodes CDR1 LNHDA and CDR2 SQIVND (reference sequence). CDR3 sequence: CASRLWAGQDTFGYTF. CDR3 DNA sequence: TGTGCCAGTAGGCTATGGGCGGGACAGGACACTTTCGGCTACACCTTC.

The chain uses TRBV15 and TRBJ2-7; D not certain. Trimming took 0 bases from V and 2 from J, leaving 5 bases between them. The CDR3 covers 13 residues. The germline CDR1 and CDR2 sequences are LNHNV and YYDKDF (reference sequence). The CDR3 DNA is TGTGCCACCAGCAGAGATGAGACCTACGAGCAGTACTTC. Protein product: CATSRDETYEQYF.